This TCR beta chain was profiled in a study of OX40 agonist ivuxolimab in advanced cancers. Whole-study context: Hepatocellular carcinoma, melanoma, renal cell or head and neck cancer was diagnosed in the dose-escalation patients. Checkpoint inhibitors had been given previously to about 38% of patients. General study findings and limits: Clonal expansion from baseline to week 6 occurred in both CD4+ and CD8+ T cells.

The CDR3 spans 13 residues. The germline V gene encodes CDR1 GTSNPN and CDR2 SVGIG (reference sequence). V shed 4 bases and J 0 bases; nucleotides not matched to a gene: 0. Some clones are missing from TCRdb's copy, which holds only in-frame ones; the method was immunoSEQ multiplex PCR. Among more than 70,000 clones listed, less than 90% were seen once. Comment on this clone: No antigen is known for it.

The cohort excluded patients with autoimmune disease history or systemic immunosuppression. This receptor was obtained from an adult with an advanced solid tumor such as melanoma, head and neck, liver or kidney cancer. This specimen was CD4+ or CD8+ T cells sorted from blood, taken in a trial of the OX40 agonist ivuxolimab. V is TRBV30 and J is TRBJ2-3, with 8 positions matching TRBD2. The CDR3 spells CAWTSGSTDTQYF. Written as DNA, the CDR3 is TGTGCCTGGACTAGCGGGAGCACAGATACGCAGTATTTT.